These 30 T cell receptor beta chains came from one sample sequenced in a study of identical twins. TCRdb recomputed calls from the 5' RACE reads with MiXCR, one row per CDR3 protein. The sample shows 420,000 or so distinct CDR3 sequences, less than 20% of them seen only once. Sequenced: naive T cells sorted from blood. These receptors came from a man in his forties or fifties in good health.

This sequence joins TRBV4-1 and TRBJ2-6; 7 bases match TRBD1. The CDR3 has 19 amino acids. Germline V gene lookup returns CDR1 MGHRA and CDR2 YSYEKL. Trimming at V came to 1 base and at J to 0 bases, leaving 9 bases not matched to a gene. The CDR3 DNA is TGCGCCAGCAGCCAAGGGGGAACAGGGGTTGCCTCTGGGGCCAACGTCCTGACTTTC. It is translated as CASSQGGTGVASGANVLTF.

The chain joins TRBV6-2 or TRBV6-3 to TRBJ2-2; 8 nucleotides match TRBD1. V gave up 6 bases and J gave up 1 base; unmatched junction bases: 7. Germline V gene lookup returns CDR1 MNHEY and CDR2 SVGEGT. This CDR3 has 16 amino acids. The CDR3 region is CASSLRTGRNTGELFF. The CDR3 nucleotides are TGTGCCAGCAGCCTCCGGACAGGGAGGAACACCGGGGAGCTGTTTTTT.

This clonotype has just a few counts. V is TRBV5-1 and J is TRBJ1-1; 7 nucleotides line up with TRBD1. CDR3 length: 18 residues. J lost 0 bases, V lost 0 bases, and 11 bases had no gene match. Germline V CDR1 and CDR2: SGHRS, YFSETQ. The DNA of the CDR3 is TGCGCCAGCAGCTTGGCCGTGTGGGAGGGGGCGATGAACACTGAAGCTTTCTTT. It translates to CASSLAVWEGAMNTEAFF.

This clonotype was detected ten times or more. This chain links TRBV20-1 with TRBJ2-7; 7 bases fit TRBD2. V lost 3 bases and J lost 2; bases outside the gene matches: 7. Germline V CDR1 and CDR2: DFQATT, SNEGSKA (reference sequence). The CDR3 is 14 amino acids. The CDR3 DNA follows: TGCAGTGCTAGTGATGCGGGGGATACCTACGAGCAGTACTTC. This sequence encodes CSASDAGDTYEQYF.

This clonotype occurred a few times. The CDR3 nucleotides are TGTGCCAGCAGCTTAGTGGACACGACCTACGAGCAGTACTTC. It encodes CASSLVDTTYEQYF. The V gene is TRBV7-2, the J gene TRBJ2-7, with D possibly TRBD1 on 5 matching bases. V was pared by 1 base and J by 2 bases, with 9 bases between. The CDR3 consists of 14 residues. Germline lookup yields CDR1 SGHTA and CDR2 FQGNSA.

The CDR3 loop is CASSPHSVAYEQYF. As DNA, the CDR3 is TGTGCCAGCAGCCCCCATTCCGTAGCCTACGAGCAGTACTTC. J is TRBJ2-7 and V is TRBV14; D is unclear. Trimming removed 4 bases from V and 2 bases from J, with 12 bases in between. The germline V gene has CDR1 SGHDN and CDR2 FVKESK. The CDR3 covers 14 residues.

This clonotype was detected only a few times. The rearrangement joins TRBV7-2 to TRBJ2-5; 8 nucleotides agree with TRBD1. The CDR3 spans 13 residues. J gave up 4 bases and V 6 bases, and 4 bases lay outside the gene matches. Germline CDR1 is SGHTA and CDR2 is FQGNSA. This CDR3 reads CASRRTGTETQYF. The CDR3 DNA reads TGTGCCAGCAGGCGGACAGGGACAGAGACCCAGTACTTC.

This clonotype was counted at least ten times. This rearrangement joins TRBV28 to TRBJ2-2, with 7 bases fitting TRBD1. CDR3 size: 15 residues. V was pared by 6 bases and J by 6 bases, with 10 bases of the junction left unmatched. Germline loops: CDR1 MDHEN, CDR2 SYDVKM. The CDR3 region has the DNA TGTGCCAGCAGAGGGACAGCCCCTAAGTCCGGGGAGCTGTTTTTT. Translating gives CASRGTAPKSGELFF.

The gene calls are TRBV7-9 and TRBJ2-3, with D maybe TRBD1 (6 bases). Trimming left V 5 bases short and J 11 bases short, with 17 bases between. This CDR3 is built from 13 residues. The V gene's germline CDR1 is SEHNR and CDR2 FQNEAQ (reference sequence). Here the CDR3 DNA reads TGTGCCAGCAGCGTTACCGGGACACAGGAGCAGTATTTT. Encoded protein: CASSVTGTQEQYF.

For this clonotype: The junction departs from the called germline gene at one end, perhaps through a read error. This chain uses TRBV4-1 with TRBJ1-4; D unresolved. This CDR3 comprises 13 residues. Germline V gene sequence: CDR1 MGHRA, CDR2 YSYEKL. The CDR3, as DNA: TGCGCCAGCAGCCAAGATAATCCGGAGCAGATCTATTTT. It encodes CASSQDNPEQIYF.

The chain uses TRBV3-1 and TRBJ2-4; no firm D call. The CDR3 length is 16 residues. Germline CDR1 LGHDT, CDR2 YNNKEL (reference sequence). V shed 3 bases and J shed 3 bases, with 15 bases lying between them. The CDR3 DNA follows: TGTGCCAGCAGCCAGGGTGGAGTAAGATTCAAAAACATTCAGTACTTC. This encodes CASSQGGVRFKNIQYF.

This clonotype showed up many times. The chain combines TRBV12-3 or TRBV12-4 with TRBJ2-5, with 11 bases lining up with TRBD2. J was trimmed by 1 base and V by 8 bases; bases with no gene match: 0. This CDR3 region has 13 residues. As DNA, the CDR3 is TGTGCCAGCGGGACTAGCGGCCAAGAGACCCAGTACTTC. This codes for CASGTSGQETQYF.

The rearrangement links TRBV7-9 to TRBJ2-7; tentative D call: TRBD2 (6 bases). The V end lost 5 bases, the J end lost 1 base, and 18 bases lay between the germline ends. The CDR3 consists of 16 residues. Germline CDR1 and CDR2: SEHNR and FQNEAQ (reference sequence). The CDR3 region has the DNA TGTGCCAGCAGCCCCCCCCTAGCGAGGTATTCCTACGAGCAGTACTTC. Translated: CASSPPLARYSYEQYF.

This clonotype appeared many times. The chain couples TRBV21-1 to TRBJ2-7. TRBV21-1 is marked as a pseudogene. The CDR3 is 12 residues long. The CDR3 reads CASGWSSYEQYF. The CDR3 nucleotides are TGTGCCAGCGGTTGGAGCTCCTACGAGCAGTACTTC.

This clonotype came up many times. The CDR3 reads CSAREGRSGIDTQYF. The CDR3 bases are TGCAGTGCTAGAGAGGGGCGTAGCGGAATCGATACGCAGTATTTT. The genes are TRBV20-1 and TRBJ2-3; a possible D gene is TRBD2 (6 bases). V was clipped by 0 bases and J by 6 bases, with 16 bases between them. Germline assignment: CDR1 DFQATT and CDR2 SNEGSKA (reference sequence). The CDR3 loop spans 15 amino acids.

V usage is TRBV18 and J usage is TRBJ1-2; D perhaps matches TRBD1 (6 bases). V was pared by 3 bases and J by 7 bases, with 15 bases between. Per the germline V gene, CDR1 is KGHSH and CDR2 is LQKENI. The CDR3 loop spans 14 amino acids. In DNA, the CDR3 is TGTGCCAGCTCACCTTCAGGGGAGATCGGTGGCTACACCTTC. Translation: CASSPSGEIGGYTF.

The CDR3 DNA follows: TGTGCCAGCAGTCCGACAGGGGAGAGGCTTCACGAGCAGTACTTC. This codes for CASSPTGERLHEQYF. This chain joins TRBV12-3 or TRBV12-4 and TRBJ2-7; 8 bases map to TRBD1. V was clipped by 5 bases and J by 5 bases; unmatched bases: 11. The length of the CDR3 is 15 residues.

This clonotype was recorded many times. This rearrangement joins TRBV5-1 to TRBJ2-2; D remains unclear. Germline CDR1 and CDR2: SGHRS and YFSETQ. The germline V and J ends were trimmed by 2 bases and 5 bases, with 16 bases remaining between them. The CDR3 length is 16 residues. Here the CDR3 reads CASSFKGSKGTGELFF. CDR3 coding DNA: TGCGCCAGCAGCTTCAAGGGATCCAAAGGAACCGGGGAGCTGTTTTTT. The variable domain in full, completed from reference TRBV5-1 and TRBJ2-2, reads KAGVTQTPRYLIKTRGQQVTLSCSPISGHRSVSWYQQTPGQGLQFLFEYFSETQRNKGNFPGRFSGRQFSNSRSEMNVSTLELGDSALYLCASSFKGSKGTGELFFGEGSRLTVL.

The V and J genes are TRBV9 and TRBJ2-3; D gene uncertain. The germline V gene has CDR1 SGDLS and CDR2 YYNGEE. V shed 2 bases and J shed 4 bases, with 8 bases lying between them. The CDR3 has 13 residues. CDR3 bases: TGTGCCAGCAGCGTTACTTTCGCAGATACGCAGTATTTT. Translation: CASSVTFADTQYF.

The rearrangement uses TRBV24-1 and TRBJ1-5, with D perhaps matching TRBD1 (6 bases). CDR1 and CDR2 (germline): KGHDR, SFDVKD. The V gene lost 8 bases and the J gene lost 0 bases, with 16 bases spanning the gap. The CDR3 runs to 16 residues. CDR3 DNA sequence: TGTGCCACCATCAGACAGGATATCTATAGCAATCAGCCCCAGCATTTT. Its protein product is CATIRQDIYSNQPQHF.

In nucleotides, the CDR3 is TGCAGTGCTAGACCTCCCGCTACAGACGGAGCTTTCTTT. Translating gives CSARPPATDGAFF. V gene TRBV20-1 combines with J gene TRBJ1-1; no definite D call. Germline-derived CDR1 and CDR2 are DFQATT and SNEGSKA (reference sequence). V was clipped by 2 bases and J by 10 bases, with 17 bases between them. The CDR3 spans 13 residues.

This clonotype was observed a handful of times. The chain employs TRBV6-1 and TRBJ2-7, with D possibly being TRBD1 (6 bases). The CDR3 sequence is 15 residues long. Looked up from germline, CDR1 is MNHNS and CDR2 is SASEGT. Trimming took off 5 bases at V and 4 bases at J, with 18 bases between the two ends. CDR3 coding DNA: TGTGCCAGCAGTCCCTACAGGGAGAGAGAATACGAGCAGTACTTC. Translation gives CASSPYREREYEQYF.

This chain links TRBV7-2 with TRBJ2-5; D ambiguous. Germline assignment: CDR1 SGHTA and CDR2 FQGNSA. Trimming shortened V by 1 base and J by 7 bases, and 16 bases separated the two germline ends. The CDR3 runs 15 residues. The CDR3 spells CASSLGGDLMGTQYF. CDR3 DNA: TGTGCCAGCAGCTTAGGTGGAGATTTGATGGGGACCCAGTACTTC.

This clonotype has a count of ten or more. The chain employs TRBV20-1 and TRBJ1-5; a weak D match, TRBD1 (6 bases). The CDR3 has 13 residues. V lost 5 bases and J lost 4, with 12 bases in between. Germline values: CDR1 DFQATT, CDR2 SNEGSKA (reference sequence). The chain's CDR3 is CSALRDTNQPQHF. The CDR3 DNA is TGCAGTGCTCTTCGGGACACAAATCAGCCCCAGCATTTT.

This rearrangement joins TRBV6-2 or TRBV6-3 to TRBJ2-7; D is undetermined. Germline V lookup: CDR1 MNHEY, CDR2 SVGEGT. V dropped 3 bases and J dropped 3 bases, with 6 bases sitting between them. This CDR3 is built from 12 residues. Written as DNA, the CDR3 is TGTGCCAGCAGTTATGCCGACTACGAGCAGTACTTC. Amino acid sequence: CASSYADYEQYF.

This clonotype appeared many times. The chain is built from TRBV4-1 and TRBJ2-2; 12 nucleotides agree with TRBD2. There are 19 residues in the CDR3. The ends lost 6 bases at V and 5 bases at J; junction bases unmatched: 16. Germline V gene sequence: CDR1 MGHRA, CDR2 YSYEKL. The CDR3 protein is CASSPRTSGAISGTGELFF. The CDR3 DNA follows: TGCGCCAGCAGTCCAAGGACTAGCGGGGCGATATCGGGGACCGGGGAGCTGTTTTTT.

This clonotype was seen a handful of times. The chain employs TRBV7-2 and TRBJ2-7, with TRBD2 matching over 7 bases. CDR3 length equals 15 residues. The germline gives CDR1 SGHTA, CDR2 FQGNSA. Germline trimming cut 3 bases from V and 2 bases from J; bases unmatched to any gene: 7. The CDR3 sequence: CASSLGGVKTYEQYF. CDR3 sequence (DNA): TGTGCCAGCAGCTTGGGGGGGGTGAAAACCTACGAGCAGTACTTC.

The V call is TRBV20-1, the J call TRBJ2-3; 9 bases match TRBD1. Germline V gene data show CDR1 as DFQATT and CDR2 as SNEGSKA (reference sequence). The CDR3 spans 12 residues. V was pared by 1 base and J by 8 bases, with 1 base of the junction left unmatched. CDR3 region: CSARVGQGTQYF. The DNA of the CDR3 is TGCAGTGCTAGAGTGGGACAGGGTACGCAGTATTTT.

This clonotype has a count of ten or more. The rearrangement uses TRBV4-2 and TRBJ1-1; D not resolved. This CDR3 spans 14 amino acids. Trimming cost V 1 base and J 7 bases, with 13 bases left between them. Germline loops: CDR1 LGHNA, CDR2 YNFKEQ. In DNA, the CDR3 is TGTGCCAGCAGCCAAGGCTCGGAATATATTGAAGCTTTCTTT. Translating it yields CASSQGSEYIEAFF.

This clonotype was counted many times. J is TRBJ1-5 and V is TRBV27; the match to TRBD1 covers 7 bases. CDR1 is MNHEY, CDR2 SMNVEV, per germline (reference sequence). The CDR3 is made up of 15 amino acids. Trimming cost V 5 bases and J 3 bases; bases outside gene matches: 7. The CDR3 DNA follows: TGTGCCAGCAGTGCGACAGGGTTCAACAATCAGCCCCAGCATTTT. It encodes CASSATGFNNQPQHF.